This T cell receptor (beta chain) was captured by sequencing in a study of OX40 agonist ivuxolimab in advanced cancers. Study details: Ivuxolimab is an agonistic anti-OX40 (CD134) antibody, and patients were treated with it. Males comprised 70% to 85% of the group, whose mean age was 60 years (range about 20 to 90).

Sequenced by immunoSEQ multiplex PCR; TCRdb stores in-frame clones only, minus some. The sample gives around 66,000 clones, about 85% of which show up once; approximately 0.32% is in the top ten. Patients who had autoimmune disease history or got systemic immunosuppression were left out. The source material was CD4+ or CD8+ T cells sorted from blood, sampled in a trial of the OX40 agonist ivuxolimab. The sequence was collected from an adult with an advanced solid tumor such as melanoma, head and neck, liver or kidney cancer.

The CDR3 here is CASSVAERRGETQYF. CDR3 nucleotide sequence: TGTGCCAGCAGCGTAGCTGAACGGCGGGGAGAGACCCAGTACTTC. The chain couples TRBV9 to TRBJ2-5; possible D gene TRBD2, 6 bases. Germline loops: CDR1 SGDLS, CDR2 YYNGEE. The CDR3 covers 15 residues. Trimming cost V 0 bases and J 4 bases, with 13 bases left between them.